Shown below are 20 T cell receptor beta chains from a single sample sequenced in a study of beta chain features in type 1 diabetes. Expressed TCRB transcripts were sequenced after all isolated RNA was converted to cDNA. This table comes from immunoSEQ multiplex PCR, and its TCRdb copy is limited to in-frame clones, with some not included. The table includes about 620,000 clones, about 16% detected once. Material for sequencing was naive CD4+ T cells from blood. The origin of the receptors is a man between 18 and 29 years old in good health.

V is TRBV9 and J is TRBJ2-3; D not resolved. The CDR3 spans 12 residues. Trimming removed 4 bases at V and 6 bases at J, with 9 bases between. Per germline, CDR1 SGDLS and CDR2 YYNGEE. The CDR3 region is CASSRRPDTQYF. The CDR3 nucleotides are TGTGCCAGCAGCCGAAGACCGGATACGCAGTATTTT.

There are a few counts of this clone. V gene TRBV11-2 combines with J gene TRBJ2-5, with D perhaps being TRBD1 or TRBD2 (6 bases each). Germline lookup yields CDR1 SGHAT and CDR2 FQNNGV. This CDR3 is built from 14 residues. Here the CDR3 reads CALGCRGREETQYF. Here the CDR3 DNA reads TGTGCGCTGGGATGCCGGGGGCGTGAAGAGACCCAGTACTTC.

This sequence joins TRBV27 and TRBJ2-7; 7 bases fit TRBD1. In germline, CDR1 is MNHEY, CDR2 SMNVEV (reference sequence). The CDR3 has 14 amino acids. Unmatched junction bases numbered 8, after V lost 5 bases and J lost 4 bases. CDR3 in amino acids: CASSPVRGSYEQYF. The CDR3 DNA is TGTGCCAGCAGTCCGGTCAGGGGGTCTTACGAGCAGTACTTC.

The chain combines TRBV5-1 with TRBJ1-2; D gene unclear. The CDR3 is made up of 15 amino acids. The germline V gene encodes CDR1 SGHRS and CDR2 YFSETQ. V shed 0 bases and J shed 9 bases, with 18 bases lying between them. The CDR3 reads CASSLVSGLWISYTF. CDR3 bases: TGCGCCAGCAGCTTGGTATCAGGCCTCTGGATTAGCTACACCTTC.

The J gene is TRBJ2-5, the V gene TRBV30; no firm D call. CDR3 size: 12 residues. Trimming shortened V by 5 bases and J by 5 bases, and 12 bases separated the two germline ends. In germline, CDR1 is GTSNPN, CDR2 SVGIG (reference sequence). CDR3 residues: CAWGWARETQYF. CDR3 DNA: TGTGCCTGGGGCTGGGCGCGGGAGACCCAGTACTTC. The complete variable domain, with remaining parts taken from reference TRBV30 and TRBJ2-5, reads SQTIHQWPATLVQPVGSPLSLECTVEGTSNPNLYWYRQAAGRGLQLLFYSVGIGQISSEVPQNLSASRPQDRQFILSSKKLLLSDSGFYLCAWGWARETQYFGPGTRLLVL.

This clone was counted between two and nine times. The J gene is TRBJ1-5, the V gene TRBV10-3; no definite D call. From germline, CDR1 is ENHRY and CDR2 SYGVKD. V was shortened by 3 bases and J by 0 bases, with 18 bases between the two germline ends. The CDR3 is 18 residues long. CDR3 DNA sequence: TGTGCCATCAGTGATCAAACTAGCTGGACGCATAGCAATCAGCCCCAGCATTTT. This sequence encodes CAISDQTSWTHSNQPQHF.

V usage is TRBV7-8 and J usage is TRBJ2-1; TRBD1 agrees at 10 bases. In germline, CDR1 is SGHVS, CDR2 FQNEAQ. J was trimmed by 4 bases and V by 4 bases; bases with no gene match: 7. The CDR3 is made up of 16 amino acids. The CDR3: CASSSKTGGSYNEQFF. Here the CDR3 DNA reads TGTGCCAGCAGCTCCAAGACAGGGGGCTCATACAATGAGCAGTTCTTC.

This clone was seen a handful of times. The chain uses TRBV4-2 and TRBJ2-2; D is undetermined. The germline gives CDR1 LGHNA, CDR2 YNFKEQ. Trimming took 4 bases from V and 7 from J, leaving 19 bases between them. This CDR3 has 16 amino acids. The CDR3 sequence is CASSREQTTYSGELFF. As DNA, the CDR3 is TGTGCCAGCAGCCGGGAACAGACCACATACAGCGGGGAGCTGTTTTTT.

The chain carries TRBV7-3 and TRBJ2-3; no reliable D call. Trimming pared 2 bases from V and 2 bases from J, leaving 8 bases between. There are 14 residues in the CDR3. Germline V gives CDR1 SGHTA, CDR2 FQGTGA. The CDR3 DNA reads TGTGCCAGCAGCTTATTCATAGCCACAGATACGCAGTATTTT. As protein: CASSLFIATDTQYF.

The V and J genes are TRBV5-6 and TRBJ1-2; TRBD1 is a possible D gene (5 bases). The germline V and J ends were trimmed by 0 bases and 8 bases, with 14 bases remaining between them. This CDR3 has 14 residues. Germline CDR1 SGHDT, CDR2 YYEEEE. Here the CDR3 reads CASSLVAGWKGYTF. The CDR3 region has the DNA TGTGCCAGCAGCTTGGTTGCAGGGTGGAAGGGCTACACCTTC.

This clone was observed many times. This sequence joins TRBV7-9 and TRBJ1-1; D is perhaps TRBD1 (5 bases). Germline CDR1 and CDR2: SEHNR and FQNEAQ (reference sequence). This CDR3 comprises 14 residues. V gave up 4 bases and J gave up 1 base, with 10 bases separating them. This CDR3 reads CASSSAGTNTEAFF. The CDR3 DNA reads TGTGCCAGCAGCTCTGCCGGGACGAACACTGAAGCTTTCTTT. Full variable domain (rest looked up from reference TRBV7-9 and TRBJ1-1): DTGVSQNPRHKITKRGQNVTFRCDPISEHNRLYWYRQTLGQGPEFLTYFQNEAQLEKSRLLSDRFSAERPKGSFSTLEIQRTEQGDSAMYLCASSSAGTNTEAFFGQGTRLTVV.

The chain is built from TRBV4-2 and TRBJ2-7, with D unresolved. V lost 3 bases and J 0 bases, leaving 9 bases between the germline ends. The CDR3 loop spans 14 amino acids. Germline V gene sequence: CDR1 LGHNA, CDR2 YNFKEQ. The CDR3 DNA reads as TGTGCCAGCAGCCACAGGCAACTCTCCTACGAGCAGTACTTC. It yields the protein CASSHRQLSYEQYF.

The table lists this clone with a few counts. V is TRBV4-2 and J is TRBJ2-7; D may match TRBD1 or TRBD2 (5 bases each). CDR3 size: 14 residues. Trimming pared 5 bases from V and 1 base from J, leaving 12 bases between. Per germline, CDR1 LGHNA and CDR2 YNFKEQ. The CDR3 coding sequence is TGTGCCAGCAGCTCCCGGGGCAGATCCTACGAGCAGTACTTC. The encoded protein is CASSSRGRSYEQYF.

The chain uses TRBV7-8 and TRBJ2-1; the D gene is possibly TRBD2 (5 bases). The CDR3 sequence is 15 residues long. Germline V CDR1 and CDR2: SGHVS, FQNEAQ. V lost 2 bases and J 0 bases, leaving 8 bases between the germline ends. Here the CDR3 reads CASSLPSFSYNEQFF. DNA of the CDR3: TGTGCCAGCAGCTTACCTAGCTTCTCCTACAATGAGCAGTTCTTC.

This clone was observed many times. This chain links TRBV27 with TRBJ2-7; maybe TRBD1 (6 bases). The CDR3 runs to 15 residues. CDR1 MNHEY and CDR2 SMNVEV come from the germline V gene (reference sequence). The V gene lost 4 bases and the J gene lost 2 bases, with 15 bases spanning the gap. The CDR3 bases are TGTGCCAGCAGTTACAGGGCGCGCCCTCCCTACGAGCAGTACTTC. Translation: CASSYRARPPYEQYF.

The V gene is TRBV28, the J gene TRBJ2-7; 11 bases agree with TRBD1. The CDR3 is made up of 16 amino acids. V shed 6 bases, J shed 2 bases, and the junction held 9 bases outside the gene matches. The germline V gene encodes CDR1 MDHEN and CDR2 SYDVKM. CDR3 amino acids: CASSPGQGVRAYEQYF. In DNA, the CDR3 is TGTGCCAGCAGCCCGGGACAGGGGGTTAGGGCCTACGAGCAGTACTTC.

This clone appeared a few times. The DNA of the CDR3 is TGTGCCACCCTGGGCGGGGGAGAGACCCAGTACTTC. This gives the protein CATLGGGETQYF. The chain uses TRBV10-3 and TRBJ2-5, with 7 bases matching TRBD2. In germline, CDR1 is ENHRY, CDR2 SYGVKD. This CDR3 has 12 residues. J gave up 4 bases and V 10 bases, and 6 bases lay outside the gene matches.

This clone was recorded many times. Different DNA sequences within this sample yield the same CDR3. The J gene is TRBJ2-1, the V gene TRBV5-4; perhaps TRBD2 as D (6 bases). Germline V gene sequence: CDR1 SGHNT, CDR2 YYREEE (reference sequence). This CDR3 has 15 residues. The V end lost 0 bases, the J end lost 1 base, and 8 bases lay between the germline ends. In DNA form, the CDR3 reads TGTGCCAGCAGCTTGGCCAGCGGGTCCTACAATGAGCAGTTCTTC. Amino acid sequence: CASSLASGSYNEQFF.

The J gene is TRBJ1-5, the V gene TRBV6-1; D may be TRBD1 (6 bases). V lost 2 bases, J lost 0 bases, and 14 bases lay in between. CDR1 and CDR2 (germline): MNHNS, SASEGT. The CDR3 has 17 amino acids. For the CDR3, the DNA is TGTGCCAGCAGTGAAATTGGCCAGGGGTATAGCAATCAGCCCCAGCATTTT. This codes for CASSEIGQGYSNQPQHF.

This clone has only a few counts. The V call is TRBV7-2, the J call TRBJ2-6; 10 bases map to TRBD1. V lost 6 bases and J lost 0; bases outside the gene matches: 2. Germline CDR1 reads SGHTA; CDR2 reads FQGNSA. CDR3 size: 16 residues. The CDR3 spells CASRRDRGSGANVLTF. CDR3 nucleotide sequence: TGTGCCAGCAGGCGGGACAGGGGCTCTGGGGCCAACGTCCTGACTTTC.